This TCR beta chain was retrieved from a study of blood T cells in healthy people across ages. Findings and caveats of the study: In these data, TCR beta diversity tracked strongly with naive T cell percentage. Estimates drawn from one million T cells were deemed to understate diversity.

The CDR3 length is 16 residues. Germline CDR1 is LGHDT and CDR2 is YNNKEL (reference sequence). The V end was cut by 2 bases, the J end by 2 bases, with 15 bases between. RNA extraction gave at least 6 micrograms of total RNA per sample. Next came a second PCR, run for about 6 to 12 cycles, which used a sample-barcoded 5' primer along with a J-beta primer mix. Each sample yielded at least 3 million CDR3-containing paired-end reads. TCRdb passed the 5' RACE reads through MiXCR, listing each CDR3 protein once. The sample has roughly 1,700,000 distinct CDR3 sequences; approximately 28% are singletons. About this clonotype: Its antigen is not known.

V and J are TRBV3-1 and TRBJ1-2, with D unresolved. The sequenced sample consisted of blood. This TCR was sampled from a woman aged 25 to 39 in good health. CDR3 nucleotides: TGTGCCAGCAGCCAATCAGGATATCAGAGGAACTATGGCTACACCTTC. Translation gives CASSQSGYQRNYGYTF.